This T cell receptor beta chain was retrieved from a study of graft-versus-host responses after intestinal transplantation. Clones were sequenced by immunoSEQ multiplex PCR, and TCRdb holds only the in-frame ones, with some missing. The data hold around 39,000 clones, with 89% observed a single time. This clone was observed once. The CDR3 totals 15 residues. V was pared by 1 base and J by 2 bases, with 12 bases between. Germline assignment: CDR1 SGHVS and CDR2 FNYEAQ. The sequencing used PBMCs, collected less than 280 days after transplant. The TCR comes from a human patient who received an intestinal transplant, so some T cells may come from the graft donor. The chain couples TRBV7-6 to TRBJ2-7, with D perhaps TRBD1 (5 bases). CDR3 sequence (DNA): TGTGCCAGCAGCTTAGGAGCGCAGGACACCTACGAGCAGTACTTC. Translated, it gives CASSLGAQDTYEQYF.